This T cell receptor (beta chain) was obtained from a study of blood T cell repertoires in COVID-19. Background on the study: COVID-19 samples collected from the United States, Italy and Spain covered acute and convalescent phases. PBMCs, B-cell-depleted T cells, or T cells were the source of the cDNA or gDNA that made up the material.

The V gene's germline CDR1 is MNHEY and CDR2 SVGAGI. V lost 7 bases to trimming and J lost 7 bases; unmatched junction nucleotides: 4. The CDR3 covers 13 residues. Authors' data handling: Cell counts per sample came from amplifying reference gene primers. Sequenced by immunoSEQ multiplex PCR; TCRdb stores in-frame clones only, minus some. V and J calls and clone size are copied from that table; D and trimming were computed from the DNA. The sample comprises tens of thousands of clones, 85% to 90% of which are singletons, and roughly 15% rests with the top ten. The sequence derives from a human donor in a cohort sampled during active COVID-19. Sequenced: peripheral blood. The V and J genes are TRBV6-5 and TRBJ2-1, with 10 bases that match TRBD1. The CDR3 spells CASKDRGGNEQFF. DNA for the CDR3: TGTGCCAGCAAGGACAGGGGGGGGAATGAGCAGTTCTTC.